What follows are 27 T cell receptor beta chains derived from one specimen sequenced in a study of shared clonotypes between healthy human individuals. The method was immunoSEQ multiplex PCR; TCRdb's version includes in-frame clones alone and lacks a portion of them. Among about 980,000 clones listed, 76% were seen once. The sequenced sample was memory CD4+ T cells sorted from blood. The subset here: CD45RA-negative fraction. The receptors were gathered from a man between 18 and 35 years old in good health.

The chain recombines TRBV30 with TRBJ2-5; 8 nucleotides line up with TRBD2. CDR3 size: 12 residues. J gave up 6 bases and V 3 bases, and 3 bases lay outside the gene matches. Germline values: CDR1 GTSNPN, CDR2 SVGIG (reference sequence). The CDR3 DNA reads TGTGCCTGGAGGACTAGCGCGAAGACCCAGTACTTC. Protein sequence: CAWRTSAKTQYF.

V gene TRBV5-1 combines with J gene TRBJ2-7; D not certain. Germline CDR1 is SGHRS and CDR2 is YFSETQ. CDR3 size: 14 residues. Between the trimmed V and J ends, which lost 8 bases and 1 base, there was a span of 16 bases. CDR3 DNA: TGCGCCAGTTCTACATCCGGGCATTCCTACGAGCAGTACTTC. As protein: CASSTSGHSYEQYF.

This rearrangement joins TRBV18 to TRBJ1-2; the match to TRBD1 covers 7 bases. This CDR3 is 13 amino acids long. V trimming: 3 bases; J trimming: 4 bases; junction bases outside the gene matches: 2. Per the germline V gene, CDR1 is KGHSH and CDR2 is LQKENI. The CDR3, as DNA: TGTGCCAGCTCACCGAGACAGGGCTATGGCTACACCTTC. Translated: CASSPRQGYGYTF.

Details on this clone: The sample holds other DNA sequences that translate to the same CDR3. The V call is TRBV30, the J call TRBJ2-5; TRBD2 aligns across 11 bases. J lost 5 bases, V lost 4 bases, and 18 bases had no gene match. The CDR3 runs 18 residues. CDR1 GTSNPN and CDR2 SVGIG come from the germline V gene (reference sequence). CDR3 sequence: CAWKGPRLAGPQVETQYF. In DNA form, the CDR3 reads TGTGCCTGGAAGGGCCCTCGACTAGCGGGACCCCAGGTGGAGACCCAGTACTTC.

To note about this clone: The junction and the germline gene differ at one end; a read error may be behind it. The chain recombines TRBV10-3 with TRBJ2-3, with D perhaps matching TRBD1 (6 bases). Germline CDR1 is ENHRY and CDR2 is SYGVKD. This CDR3 spans 11 amino acids. CDR3: CAISESWDTHF. The CDR3 nucleotides read TGTGCCATCAGTGAGTCCTGGGACACTCACTTT.

The chain uses TRBV9 and TRBJ2-2; TRBD1 or TRBD2 may be the D gene (5 bases each). Trimming took 2 bases from V and 5 from J, leaving 16 bases between them. Germline CDR1 reads SGDLS; CDR2 reads YYNGEE. This CDR3 comprises 16 residues. Written as DNA, the CDR3 is TGTGCCAGCAGCGTTTCTCCTCGGGGCCCTACCGGGGAGCTGTTTTTT. It encodes CASSVSPRGPTGELFF.

This clone showed up just a few times. The chain employs TRBV7-9 and TRBJ2-5, with D uncertain. Germline CDR1 reads SEHNR; CDR2 reads FQNEAQ (reference sequence). The CDR3 sequence is 13 residues long. Trimming cost V 5 bases and J 5 bases, with 12 bases left between them. CDR3 sequence reads: CASSASRTETQYF. CDR3 coding DNA: TGTGCCAGCAGCGCCTCGAGGACGGAGACCCAGTACTTC.

This sequence joins TRBV15 and TRBJ2-7, with 7 bases lining up with TRBD1. Trimming removed 0 bases from V and 0 bases from J; junction bases left unmatched: 8. The CDR3 consists of 17 residues. The germline V gene encodes CDR1 LNHNV and CDR2 YYDKDF (reference sequence). The CDR3 bases are TGTGCCACCAGCAGAGATATATCTGGGACAGTCTCCTACGAGCAGTACTTC. Translation gives CATSRDISGTVSYEQYF.

A few counts support this clone. This rearrangement joins TRBV10-3 to TRBJ2-5, with 11 bases aligning to TRBD2. The V and J ends lost 6 bases and 5 bases, in that order; junction bases with no gene match: 5. Looked up from germline, CDR1 is ENHRY and CDR2 is SYGVKD. The CDR3 runs 14 residues. The CDR3 sequence: CAISLLAGVETQYF. DNA of the CDR3: TGTGCCATCAGCCTACTAGCGGGAGTGGAGACCCAGTACTTC.

The rearrangement uses TRBV7-9 and TRBJ1-6, with unresolved D. This CDR3 has 14 residues. V was clipped by 5 bases and J by 7 bases, with 12 bases between them. The germline V gene encodes CDR1 SEHNR and CDR2 FQNEAQ (reference sequence). The CDR3 here is CASSTVLWNSPLHF. As DNA, the CDR3 is TGTGCCAGCAGCACCGTCCTCTGGAATTCACCCCTCCACTTT.

The chain links TRBV12-5 to TRBJ2-5; D not certain. With 0 bases removed from V and 0 bases from J, the gap between germline ends came to 8 bases. This CDR3 is built from 15 residues. CDR1 is LGHNT and CDR2 is FRNRAP in the germline V gene. The CDR3 loop reads CASGLVVGHQETQYF. The CDR3 coding sequence is TGTGCTAGTGGTTTGGTAGTAGGGCACCAAGAGACCCAGTACTTC. Supplemented by reference TRBV12-5 and TRBJ2-5, the full variable domain reads DARVTQTPRHKVTEMGQEVTMRCQPILGHNTVFWYRQTMMQGLELLAYFRNRAPLDDSGMPKDRFSAEMPDATLATLKIQPSEPRDSAVYFCASGLVVGHQETQYFGPGTRLLVL.

Concerning this clone: Other DNA variants within this sample encode the same CDR3. V is TRBV14 and J is TRBJ1-1, with 8 bases lining up with TRBD1. Per the germline V gene, CDR1 is SGHDN and CDR2 is FVKESK. The CDR3 has 14 residues. V lost 1 base to trimming and J lost 6 bases; unmatched junction nucleotides: 4. In DNA form, the CDR3 reads TGTGCCAGCAGCCAAGTGGGACAGGCGGCTGAAGCTTTCTTT. This sequence encodes CASSQVGQAAEAFF.

This clone has just a few counts. The genes are TRBV9 and TRBJ1-2; no clear D. In germline, CDR1 is SGDLS, CDR2 YYNGEE. V gave up 3 bases and J gave up 5 bases, with 8 bases separating them. The CDR3 is made up of 12 amino acids. The CDR3 here is CASSGVLYGYTF. CDR3 in DNA: TGTGCCAGCAGCGGAGTCCTTTATGGCTACACCTTC.

V usage is TRBV5-4 and J usage is TRBJ2-3, with 9 bases identical to TRBD1. The CDR3 is 16 residues long. The germline V gene has CDR1 SGHNT and CDR2 YYREEE (reference sequence). The junction had 11 bases not matched to a gene; V was cut back by 9 bases and J by 0 bases. The CDR3 DNA reads as TGTGCCACCTTTCCACAGGGGGCGATAAGCACAGATACGCAGTATTTT. Translation gives CATFPQGAISTDTQYF.

The J gene is TRBJ2-5, the V gene TRBV6-5; 7 nucleotides align to TRBD2. Gene TRBJ2-7 matches the end of the DNA better, so the J call may be wrong. Germline V gives CDR1 MNHEY, CDR2 SVGAGI. The CDR3 covers 14 residues. The CDR3 nucleotides are TGTGCCAGCAAAGCAAGACTAGCTAACCACGAGCAGTACTTC. The encoded protein is CASKARLANHEQYF.

This sequence joins TRBV6-1 and TRBJ1-6, with 7 bases aligning to TRBD1. CDR3 size: 17 residues. Germline V gene lookup returns CDR1 MNHNS and CDR2 SASEGT. Trimming at V came to 2 bases and at J to 6 bases, leaving 10 bases not matched to a gene. The CDR3 here is CASSERSSGGRNSPLHF. In nucleotides, the CDR3 is TGTGCCAGCAGTGAAAGAAGTTCAGGGGGTCGTAATTCACCCCTCCACTTT.

This clone appeared many times. V gene TRBV6-5 combines with J gene TRBJ2-2; TRBD2 might be the D (6 bases). The CDR3 length is 16 residues. Germline assignment: CDR1 MNHEY and CDR2 SVGAGI. V lost 4 bases, J lost 7 bases, and 19 bases lay in between. CDR3 in DNA: TGTGCCAGCAGTTCCAATACAGCGGGCTCAGGCGGGGAGCTGTTTTTT. This encodes CASSSNTAGSGGELFF.

This chain uses TRBV5-1 with TRBJ2-7, with 10 bases lining up with TRBD1. CDR1 SGHRS and CDR2 YFSETQ come from the germline V gene. The V segment lost 0 bases and the J segment 5 bases; nucleotides outside the gene matches: 5. CDR3 length: 15 amino acids. The CDR3 nucleotides read TGCGCCAGCAGCTTGGGACCGGGACAGGGGAACGAGCAGTACTTC. This gives the protein CASSLGPGQGNEQYF.

The V call is TRBV18, the J call TRBJ2-7; 9 positions agree with TRBD1. Germline CDR1 is KGHSH and CDR2 is LQKENI. V dropped 4 bases and J dropped 5; count of bases not matched to a gene: 9. The length of the CDR3 is 15 residues. The CDR3 spells CASSQYGTGPNEQYF. The CDR3 DNA is TGTGCCAGCTCACAGTACGGGACAGGGCCCAACGAGCAGTACTTC.

The chain recombines TRBV15 with TRBJ1-4, with TRBD1 as a possible D gene (5 bases). Germline CDR1 is LNHNV and CDR2 is YYDKDF (reference sequence). This CDR3 has 15 residues. The V gene lost 0 bases and the J gene lost 6 bases, with 11 bases spanning the gap. CDR3: CATSRDSRRDEKLFF. Here the CDR3 DNA reads TGTGCCACCAGCAGAGATTCCCGCAGGGATGAAAAACTGTTTTTT.

This chain joins TRBV30 and TRBJ1-6, with D hard to call. The CDR3 is 13 residues long. Germline CDR1 is GTSNPN and CDR2 is SVGIG (reference sequence). V was shortened by 0 bases and J by 10 bases, with 10 bases between the two germline ends. The CDR3 coding sequence is TGTGCCTGGAGTGTAGTCGTAACCTCACCCCTCCACTTT. It yields the protein CAWSVVVTSPLHF. The variable domain in full, with the rest retrieved from reference TRBV30 and TRBJ1-6, is SQTIHQWPATLVQPVGSPLSLECTVEGTSNPNLYWYRQAAGRGLQLLFYSVGIGQISSEVPQNLSASRPQDRQFILSSKKLLLSDSGFYLCAWSVVVTSPLHFGNGTRLTVT.

A few counts support this clone. V and J are TRBV4-1 and TRBJ1-2; a possible D gene is TRBD1 (5 bases). The CDR3 spans 13 residues. Between the trimmed V and J ends, which lost 0 bases and 9 bases, there was a span of 11 bases. The germline CDR1 and CDR2 sequences are MGHRA and YSYEKL. The CDR3 nucleotides read TGCGCCAGCAGCCAAGAGGGGGAAGTGAGCTACACCTTC. Its translation is CASSQEGEVSYTF.

This clone has only one observation. Here the CDR3 DNA reads TGCGCCAGCAGCCAAGATTGGGGAGCGGGACAGGGGGCGATTAGCAAAAACATTCAGTACTTC. Its protein is CASSQDWGAGQGAISKNIQYF. V gene TRBV4-1 combines with J gene TRBJ2-4; 12 bases map to TRBD1. In germline, CDR1 is MGHRA, CDR2 YSYEKL. J was trimmed by 3 bases and V by 0 bases; bases with no gene match: 15. The CDR3 contains 21 residues.

In regard to this clone: Other DNA sequences of this sample code for an identical CDR3. V is TRBV9 and J is TRBJ1-1; D remains unclear. Germline V gene lookup returns CDR1 SGDLS and CDR2 YYNGEE. CDR3 length: 13 amino acids. Trimming took 0 bases from V and 1 from J, leaving 4 bases between them. The CDR3 DNA follows: TGTGCCAGCAGCGTAGCGCCGAACACTGAAGCTTTCTTT. Protein sequence: CASSVAPNTEAFF.

The chain employs TRBV19 and TRBJ1-5, with D uncertain. Germline assignment: CDR1 LNHDA and CDR2 SQIVND (reference sequence). The CDR3 is 16 amino acids. The V and J ends lost 7 bases and 2 bases respectively, with 18 bases between them. DNA of the CDR3: TGTGCCAGTAACAACCCGGCAGGACGAGGCAATCAGCCCCAGCATTTT. This encodes CASNNPAGRGNQPQHF.

This sequence joins TRBV15 and TRBJ2-3; D remains unclear. Trimming pared 3 bases from V and 3 bases from J, leaving 1 base between. CDR1 is LNHNV, CDR2 YYDKDF, per germline (reference sequence). The CDR3 sequence is 11 residues long. The CDR3 DNA follows: TGTGCCACCAGCAGGACAGATACGCAGTATTTT. Translation: CATSRTDTQYF.

The chain uses TRBV29-1 and TRBJ1-1; no clear D gene. With 5 bases removed from V and 0 bases from J, the gap between germline ends came to 13 bases. This CDR3 region has 14 residues. The germline CDR1 and CDR2 sequences are SQVTM and ANQGSEA. CDR3 coding DNA: TGCAGCGTTAAGTCAGGCCACATGAACACTGAAGCTTTCTTT. Its translation is CSVKSGHMNTEAFF. The full variable domain, completed using reference TRBV29-1 and TRBJ1-1, is SAVISQKPSRDICQRGTSLTIQCQVDSQVTMMFWYRQQPGQSLTLIATANQGSEATYESGFVIDKFPISRPNLTFSTLTVSNMSPEDSSIYLCSVKSGHMNTEAFFGQGTRLTVV.